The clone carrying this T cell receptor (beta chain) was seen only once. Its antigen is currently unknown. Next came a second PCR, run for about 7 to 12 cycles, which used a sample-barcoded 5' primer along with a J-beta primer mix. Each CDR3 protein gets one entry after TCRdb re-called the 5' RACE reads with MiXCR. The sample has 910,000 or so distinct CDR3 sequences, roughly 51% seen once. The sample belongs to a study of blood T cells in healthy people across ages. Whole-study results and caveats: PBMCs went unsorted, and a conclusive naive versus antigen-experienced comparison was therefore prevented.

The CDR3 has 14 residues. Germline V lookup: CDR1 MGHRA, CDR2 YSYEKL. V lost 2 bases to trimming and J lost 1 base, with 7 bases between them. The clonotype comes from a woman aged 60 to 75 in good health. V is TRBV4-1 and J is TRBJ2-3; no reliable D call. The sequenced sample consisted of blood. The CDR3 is CASSQWGGTDTQYF. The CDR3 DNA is TGCGCCAGCAGCCAATGGGGTGGCACAGATACGCAGTATTTT.